The source of this TCR beta chain is a study of identical twins. Ten or more counts support this clonotype. Its antigen is not identified. Study-level results: The models systematically underestimated how much out-of-frame TCR alpha was shared in monozygotic twins. Cross-sectional statistical analysis, not tracking of the same donors, underpinned the conclusions.

Unique molecular identifiers were present on the cDNA, and a universal primer site came from template switching. A single record per CDR3 protein comes from TCRdb applying MiXCR to the 5' RACE reads. Among 420,000 or so distinct CDR3 sequences listed, approximately 18% were seen once. The CDR3 extends over 15 amino acids. The J segment lost 7 bases and the V segment lost 3 bases, leaving 9 bases of the junction unmatched. The sequenced sample consisted of naive T cells sorted from blood. The chain carries TRBV12-3 or TRBV12-4 and TRBJ2-5; TRBD2 matches at 9 bases. This TCR derives from a man between 50 and 59 years old in good health. CDR3 region: CASSFGLAGLVTQYF. CDR3 DNA sequence: TGTGCCAGCAGTTTCGGGCTAGCGGGATTGGTGACCCAGTACTTC.